A selection of T cell receptor beta chains follows, all from one sample in a study of human T cells and chemical hapten exposure. From the RACE reads, TCRdb called clonotypes with MiXCR, one entry per CDR3 protein. The sample records 35,000 to 40,000 distinct CDR3 sequences, over 9.5% being singletons. Here the sequenced sample was whole blood, taken in connection with sensitization to the hapten diphenylcyclopropenone (DPC). The receptor set was obtained from a man aged 30 to 45 with alopecia areata. Some clones in this sample may be carry-over from other donors' samples. CDR3s include the opening cysteine and the closing phenylalanine or tryptophan. Fields, in order: J gene, clone size, V gene, D gene, CDR3 protein. D genes are given only for firm matches. Expanded clones are given a class, and other clones once, few, many or no size at all.

TRBJ2-7 | - | TRBV11-2 | TRBD1 | CASRRGQLLYEQYF
TRBJ2-5 | few | TRBV6-6 | - | CASRPWRAQETQYF
TRBJ1-1 | - | TRBV7-8 | - | CASSLGFAVNTEAFF
TRBJ1-6 | few | TRBV5-1 | - | CASSFSGLAGSPLHF
TRBJ1-1 | few | TRBV12-3/TRBV12-4 | TRBD1 | CASSLGQKNTEAFF
TRBJ2-5 | many | TRBV7-9 | - | CASSSRGPFQETQYF
TRBJ2-5 | few | TRBV7-8 | - | CASSTWTAQETQYF
TRBJ1-1 | - | TRBV2 | - | CASMTGTEAFF
TRBJ2-2 | - | TRBV14 | - | CASSRATTNTGELFF
TRBJ2-1 | few | TRBV3-1 | - | CASSQEGVRSSYNEQFF
TRBJ2-5 | few | TRBV5-4 | - | CASSLEVLGAIETQYF
TRBJ2-3 | - | TRBV15 | - | CATSRGEQITDTQYF
TRBJ2-2 | many | TRBV18 | - | CASSRATNTGELFF
TRBJ2-7 | many | TRBV14 | - | CASSQSSRDVYEQYF
TRBJ1-1 | - | TRBV18 | - | CASTTGQVTEAFF
TRBJ2-7 | - | TRBV11-2 | TRBD1 | CASSLDGTGAQSYEQYF
TRBJ2-3 | few | TRBV7-8 | - | CASSYRGDTQYF
TRBJ1-6 | once | TRBV3-1 | - | CASSHTQGNSPLHF
TRBJ2-5 | many | TRBV7-2 | TRBD2 | CASSPWTSGTQETQYF
TRBJ2-2 | many | TRBV7-9 | - | CASSSWGTNTGELFF
TRBJ2-2 | many | TRBV7-9 | - | CASSLGFGGVVSGELFF
TRBJ2-4 | many | TRBV20-1 | - | CSAIDARLSGLTAKNIQYF
TRBJ2-4 | - | TRBV20-1 | - | CSARDIFNRQVKNIQYF
TRBJ2-1 | - | TRBV9 | - | CASSLRGEQFF
TRBJ1-2 | - | TRBV3-1 | - | CASSQGHGYTF
TRBJ2-5 | - | TRBV7-6 | TRBD2 | CVSSLSLAVETQYF
TRBJ2-7 | - | TRBV7-6 | - | CASSFGQANYEQYF
TRBJ2-5 | few | TRBV11-3 | - | CASSLGVATQETQYF
TRBJ1-5 | - | TRBV20-1 | TRBD1 | CSATDRGDQPQHF